These T cell receptor beta chains were read from a single sample in a study of response to subunit inactivated influenza vaccine. Each CDR3 protein gets one entry after TCRdb re-called the RT-PCR reads with MiXCR. This sample has 800,000 or so distinct CDR3 sequences; around 20% occur once, and the top ten carry 9.5% to 13%. Source: PBMCs from blood, taken roughly 5 days after vaccination. Receptor source: a man aged 45-60 years who received an inactivated influenza vaccine. Both conserved end residues are part of each CDR3. A D gene is named only where the DNA matches it firmly. Clone size, where shown, is once, few, many, or a class for clones that have expanded.

>TRBV29-1|TRBD2|few|TRBJ2-7
CSVAGRVSYEQYF
TGCAGCGTTGCCGGGAGGGTCTCCTACGAGCAGTACTTC
>TRBV5-5|TRBD2|-|TRBJ2-5
CASSLVREEQETQYF
TGTGCCAGCAGCTTGGTCCGGGAGGAACAAGAGACCCAGTACTTC
>TRBV21-1|-|-|TRBJ2-3
CASSKGGGTGIDTQYF
TGTGCCAGCAGCAAAGGTGGTGGGACAGGGATAGATACGCAGTATTTT
>TRBV20-1|-|-|TRBJ1-5
CSASPGAFNQPQHF
TGCAGTGCCAGTCCCGGGGCGTTCAATCAGCCCCAGCATTTT
>TRBV4-2|TRBD1|-|TRBJ2-7
CASSQGQGPYYEQYF
TGTGCCAGCAGCCAAGGACAGGGACCTTACTACGAGCAGTACTTC
>TRBV5-1|-|-|TRBJ2-2
CASSPPPTDGELFF
TGCGCCAGCAGCCCCCCTCCAACCGACGGGGAGCTGTTTTTT
>TRBV7-9|-|-|TRBJ2-7
CASSLPFYEQYF
TGTGCCAGCAGCTTGCCTTTCTACGAGCAGTACTTC
>TRBV7-2|TRBD2|few|TRBJ2-1
CASSLGLVAEQFF
TGTGCCAGCAGCTTGGGACTAGTGGCTGAGCAGTTCTTC
>TRBV9|TRBD1|many|TRBJ2-3
CASSETGGTDTQYF
TGTGCCAGCAGCGAAACAGGGGGCACAGATACGCAGTATTTT
>TRBV11-3|TRBD2|few|TRBJ2-1
CASSPLTSGSINEQFF
TGTGCCAGCAGCCCCCTGACTAGCGGGAGTATCAATGAGCAGTTCTTC
>TRBV29-1|TRBD2|-|TRBJ2-7
CSAVGLAESYEQYF
TGCAGCGCCGTAGGACTAGCGGAGTCCTACGAGCAGTACTTC